This TCR beta chain was captured in a study of shared clonotypes between healthy human individuals. Looked up from germline, CDR1 is SGHRS and CDR2 is YFSETQ. CDR3 length: 16 residues. V was clipped by 3 bases and J by 0 bases; unmatched bases: 7. The assay used deep level. Measured with immunoSEQ multiplex PCR; TCRdb has only the in-frame clones, and not every one. This sample has roughly 1 million clones; about four fifths occur once, and the top ten carry 0.4% to 0.55%. The receptor comes from a young man in good health. Some clones in this sample may be carry-over from other donors' samples. The rearrangement joins TRBV5-1 to TRBJ1-1; 8 nucleotides line up with TRBD1. The sample was memory CD4+ T cells from PBMCs. Documented subset: CD45RA-negative fraction. The CDR3 sequence is CASSSGQGNMNTEAFF. In DNA form, the CDR3 reads TGCGCCAGCAGCTCTGGACAGGGAAATATGAACACTGAAGCTTTCTTT.